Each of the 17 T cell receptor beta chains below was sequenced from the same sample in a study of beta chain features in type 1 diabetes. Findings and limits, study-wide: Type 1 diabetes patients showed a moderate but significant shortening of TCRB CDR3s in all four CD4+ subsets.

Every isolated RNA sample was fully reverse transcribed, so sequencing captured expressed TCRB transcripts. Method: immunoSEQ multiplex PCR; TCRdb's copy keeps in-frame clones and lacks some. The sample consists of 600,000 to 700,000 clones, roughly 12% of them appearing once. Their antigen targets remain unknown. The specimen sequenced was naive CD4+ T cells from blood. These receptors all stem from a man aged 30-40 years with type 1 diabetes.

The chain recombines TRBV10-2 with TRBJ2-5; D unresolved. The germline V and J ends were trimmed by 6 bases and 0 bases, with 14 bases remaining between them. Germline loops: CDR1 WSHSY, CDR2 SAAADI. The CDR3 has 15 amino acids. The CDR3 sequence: CASSATTMYQETQYF. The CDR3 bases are TGCGCCAGCAGCGCGACAACGATGTACCAAGAGACCCAGTACTTC.

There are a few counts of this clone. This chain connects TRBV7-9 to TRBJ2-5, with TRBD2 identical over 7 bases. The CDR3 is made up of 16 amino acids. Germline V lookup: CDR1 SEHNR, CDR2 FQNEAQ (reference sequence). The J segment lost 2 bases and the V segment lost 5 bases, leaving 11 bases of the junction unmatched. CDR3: CASSPPGVRGQETQYF. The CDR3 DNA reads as TGTGCCAGCAGCCCTCCCGGGGTGCGGGGGCAAGAGACCCAGTACTTC.

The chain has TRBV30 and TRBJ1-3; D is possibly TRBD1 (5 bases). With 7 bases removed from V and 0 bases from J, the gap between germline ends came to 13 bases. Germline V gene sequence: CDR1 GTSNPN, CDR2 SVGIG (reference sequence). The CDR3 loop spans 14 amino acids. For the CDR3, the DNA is TGTGCCTCCCCCGGAGGGGACTCTGGAAACACCATATATTTT. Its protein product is CASPGGDSGNTIYF.

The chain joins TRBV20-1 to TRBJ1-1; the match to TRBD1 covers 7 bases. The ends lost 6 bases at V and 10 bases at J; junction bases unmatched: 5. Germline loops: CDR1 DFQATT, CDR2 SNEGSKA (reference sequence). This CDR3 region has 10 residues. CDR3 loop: CSAEDRAAFF. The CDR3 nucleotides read TGCAGTGCCGAAGACAGGGCAGCTTTCTTT.

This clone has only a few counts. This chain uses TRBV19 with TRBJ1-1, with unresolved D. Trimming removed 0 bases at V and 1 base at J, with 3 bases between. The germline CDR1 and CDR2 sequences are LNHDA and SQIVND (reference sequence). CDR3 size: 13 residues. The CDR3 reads CASSIDRNTEAFF. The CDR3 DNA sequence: TGTGCCAGTAGTATAGACAGGAACACTGAAGCTTTCTTT. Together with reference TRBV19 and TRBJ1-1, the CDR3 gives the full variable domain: DGGITQSPKYLFRKEGQNVTLSCEQNLNHDAMYWYRQDPGQGLRLIYYSQIVNDFQKGDIAEGYSVSREKKESFPLTVTSAQKNPTAFYLCASSIDRNTEAFFGQGTRLTVV.

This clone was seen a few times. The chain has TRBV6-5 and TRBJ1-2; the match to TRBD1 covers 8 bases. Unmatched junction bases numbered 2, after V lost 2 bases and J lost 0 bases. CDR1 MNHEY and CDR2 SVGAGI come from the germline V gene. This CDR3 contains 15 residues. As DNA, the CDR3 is TGTGCCAGCAGTTACACGACAGGGGCTAACTATGGCTACACCTTC. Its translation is CASSYTTGANYGYTF.

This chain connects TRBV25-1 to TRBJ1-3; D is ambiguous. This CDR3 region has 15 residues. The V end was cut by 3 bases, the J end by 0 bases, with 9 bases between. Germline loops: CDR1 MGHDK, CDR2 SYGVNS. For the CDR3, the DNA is TGTGCCAGCAGTGAGGTGGGCAGCTCTGGAAACACCATATATTTT. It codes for CASSEVGSSGNTIYF.

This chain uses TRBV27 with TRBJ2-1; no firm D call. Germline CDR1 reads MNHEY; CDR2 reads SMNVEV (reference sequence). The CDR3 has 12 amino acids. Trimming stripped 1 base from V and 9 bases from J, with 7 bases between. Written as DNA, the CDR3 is TGTGCCAGCAGTTTATGGGGTCGTGAGCAGTTCTTC. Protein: CASSLWGREQFF.

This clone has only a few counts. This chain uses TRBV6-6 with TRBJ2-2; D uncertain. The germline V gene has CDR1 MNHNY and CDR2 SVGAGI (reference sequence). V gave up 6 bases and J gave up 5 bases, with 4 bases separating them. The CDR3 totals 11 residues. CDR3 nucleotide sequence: TGTGCCAGCAGGGGAACCGGGGAGCTGTTTTTT. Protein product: CASRGTGELFF.

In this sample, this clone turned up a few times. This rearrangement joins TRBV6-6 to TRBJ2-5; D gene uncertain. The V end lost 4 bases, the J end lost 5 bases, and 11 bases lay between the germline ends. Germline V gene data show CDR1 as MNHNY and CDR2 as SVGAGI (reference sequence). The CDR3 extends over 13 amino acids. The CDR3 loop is CASSFTGPETQYF. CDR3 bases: TGTGCCAGCAGTTTTACCGGCCCGGAGACCCAGTACTTC.

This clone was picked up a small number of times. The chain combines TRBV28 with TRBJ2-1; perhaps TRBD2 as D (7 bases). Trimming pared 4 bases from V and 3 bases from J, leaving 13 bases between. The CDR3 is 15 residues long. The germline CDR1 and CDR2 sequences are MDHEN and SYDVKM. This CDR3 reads CASSSGGGGYNEQFF. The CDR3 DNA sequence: TGTGCCAGCAGTTCCGGGGGAGGGGGCTACAATGAGCAGTTCTTC.

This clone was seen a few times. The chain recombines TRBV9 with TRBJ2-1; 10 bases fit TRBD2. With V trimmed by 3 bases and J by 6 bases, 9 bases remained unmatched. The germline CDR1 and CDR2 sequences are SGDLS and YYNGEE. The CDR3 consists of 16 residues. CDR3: CASSEGRGLASNEQFF. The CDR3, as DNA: TGTGCCAGCAGCGAGGGGAGGGGACTAGCGTCCAATGAGCAGTTCTTC.

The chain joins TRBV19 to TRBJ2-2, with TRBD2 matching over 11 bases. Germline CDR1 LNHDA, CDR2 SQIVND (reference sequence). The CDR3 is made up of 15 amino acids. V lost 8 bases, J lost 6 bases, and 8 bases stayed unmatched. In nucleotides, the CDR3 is TGTGCCAGTCTAAGACTAGCGGGGAGCCCCGGGGAGCTGTTTTTT. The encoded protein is CASLRLAGSPGELFF.

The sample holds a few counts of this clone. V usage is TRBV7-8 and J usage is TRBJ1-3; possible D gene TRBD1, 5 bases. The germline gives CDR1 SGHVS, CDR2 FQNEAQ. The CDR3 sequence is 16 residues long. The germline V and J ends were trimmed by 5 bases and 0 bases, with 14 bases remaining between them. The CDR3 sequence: CASSQPFQGSGNTIYF. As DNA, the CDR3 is TGTGCCAGCAGCCAGCCGTTTCAGGGCTCTGGAAACACCATATATTTT.

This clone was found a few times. CDR3 nucleotides: TGTGCCAGCAGCCGGGACAACTACGAGCAGTACTTC. Translating gives CASSRDNYEQYF. The V call is TRBV6-5, the J call TRBJ2-7, with TRBD1 as a possible D gene (6 bases). The CDR3 totals 12 residues. Trimming cost V 6 bases and J 3 bases, with 9 bases left between them. Germline values: CDR1 MNHEY, CDR2 SVGAGI.

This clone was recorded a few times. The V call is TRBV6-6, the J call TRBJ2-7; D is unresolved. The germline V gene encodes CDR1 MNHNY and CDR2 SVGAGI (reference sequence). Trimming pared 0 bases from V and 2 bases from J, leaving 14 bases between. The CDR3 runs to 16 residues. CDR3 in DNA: TGTGCCAGCAGTTACTCGGGATATACTTTTACCTACGAGCAGTACTTC. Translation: CASSYSGYTFTYEQYF.

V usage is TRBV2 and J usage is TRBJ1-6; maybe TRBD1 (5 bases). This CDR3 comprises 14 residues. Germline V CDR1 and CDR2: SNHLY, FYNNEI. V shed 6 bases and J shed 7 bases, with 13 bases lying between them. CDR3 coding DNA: TGTGCCAGCAGCCAAAGACAGAGAAATTCACCCCTCCACTTT. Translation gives CASSQRQRNSPLHF.